These T cell receptor beta chains were read from a single sample in a study of technical replicates of blood from several donors. Measured with immunoSEQ multiplex PCR; TCRdb has only the in-frame clones, and not every one. The data contain around 85,000 clones, less than 95% of them singletons. The source material was T cells isolated from PBMCs. Receptors were obtained from a human donor in good health. The conserved cysteine and the conserved F or W are not part of the CDR3 here. For some rows the clone size is stated as once, few or many, or as a class when expanded; others skip it.

size: few; V: TRBV5-1; CDR3: ASSLPGGNTEAF
size: .; V: TRBV5-1; CDR3: ASSFTGWEGTQY
size: .; V: TRBV28; CDR3: ASSPGHNYEQY
size: few; V: TRBV4-1; CDR3: ASSQARYNQPQH
size: .; V: TRBV7-9; CDR3: ASGLAGGLHTQY
size: .; V: TRBV6-5; CDR3: ASSYEGAPSYEQY
size: .; V: TRBV11-1; CDR3: ASEGRSSGNTIY
size: .; V: TRBV6-5; CDR3: ASSLAAGELF
size: once; V: TRBV6-1; CDR3: ASKPGVNYEQY
size: .; V: TRBV19; CDR3: ASSPTGGSGNQPQH
size: .; V: TRBV5-1; CDR3: ASSQTDTLAKNIQY
size: .; V: TRBV29-1; CDR3: SVERGTDGELF
size: few; V: TRBV29-1; CDR3: SVADRGSGYT
size: .; V: TRBV6-5; CDR3: ASSYSIEGRNTEAF
size: .; V: TRBV10-3; CDR3: AIGGGNNEQY
size: .; V: TRBV2; CDR3: ATAGGTNQPQH
size: .; V: TRBV4-2; CDR3: ASSQGTGGYT
size: .; V: TRBV5-1; CDR3: ASSFFHRGIEYNNEQF
size: .; V: TRBV28; CDR3: ASSYPLTGTGLSYEQY
size: once; V: TRBV30; CDR3: AWNRLTVGTEAF
size: .; V: TRBV6-1; CDR3: ASSEPQGVINSPLH
size: .; V: TRBV9; CDR3: ASSVTGTGYSGELF
size: few; V: TRBV25-1; CDR3: ASSRTGQNTEAF
size: .; V: TRBV7-2; CDR3: ASRSSGAYEQY
size: .; V: TRBV30; CDR3: AWRVQGYTEAF
size: few; V: TRBV25-1; CDR3: ASRRGGFGNEQF
size: .; V: TRBV6-5; CDR3: ASSYSLGGEKLF
size: .; V: TRBV28; CDR3: ASSLRQPQH
size: .; V: TRBV9; CDR3: ASSVGGPSYGYT
size: .; V: TRBV30; CDR3: AWSVGAGGY
size: .; V: TRBV7-6; CDR3: ATRGDTEAF
size: .; V: TRBV4-1; CDR3: ASSQSGTGPHEQY
size: .; V: TRBV27; CDR3: ASSLGVNNEQF
size: .; V: TRBV28; CDR3: ASSRDRTTYEQY
size: .; V: TRBV2; CDR3: ASDRVNEQF
size: .; V: TRBV20-1; CDR3: SASAGGEQY
size: .; V: TRBV27; CDR3: ASSFSGQSSTEAF
size: .; V: TRBV10-3; CDR3: AIRFDRGITEAF
size: once; V: TRBV9; CDR3: ASSVTEETQY
size: .; V: TRBV28; CDR3: ASSLGGRSTDTQY
size: .; V: TRBV6-5; CDR3: ASSLLGGENTEAF
size: few; V: TRBV29-1; CDR3: SVLRDRASYNEQF
size: .; V: TRBV29-1; CDR3: SVGTTVSSSYNEQF
size: .; V: TRBV29-1; CDR3: SAGLVTDTQY
size: .; V: TRBV7-9; CDR3: ASTFTSGSITGELF
size: .; V: TRBV7-9; CDR3: ASSHGSLSEQF
size: .; V: TRBV10-1; CDR3: ASRVILAY
size: few; V: TRBV5-6; CDR3: ASSLGQKAF
size: .; V: TRBV5-5; CDR3: AAHNRDKEAF